Included here is one T cell receptor beta chain sequence, with context. The sample comes from a study of blood T cell repertoires in COVID-19. Turning to the study itself: Sites across the United States, Italy and Spain contributed samples from acute and convalescent COVID-19.

As handled by the study authors: The authors estimated nucleated cell counts from reference gene primer amplification. Profiling relied on immunoSEQ multiplex PCR, and the TCRdb table lists in-frame clones only, not all of them. Clone size and the V and J calls come from that table; the DNA yielded D and trimming. The sample lists about 160,000 clones, more than 75% occurring once. There are 14 residues in the CDR3. V lost 4 bases, J lost 1 base, and 11 bases lay in between. Germline V lookup: CDR1 SGHTS, CDR2 YDEGEE. The TCR sequence derives from a man in his 70s with acute or convalescent COVID-19. The sequencing sample was made of peripheral blood. The chain links TRBV5-8 to TRBJ1-1; D might be TRBD1 (6 bases). The CDR3 DNA is TGTGCCAGCAGCCCGGCCAGGGGGAACACTGAAGCTTTCTTT. This codes for CASSPARGNTEAFF. Drawing the rest from reference TRBV5-8 and TRBJ1-1, the complete variable domain is EAGVTQSPTHLIKTRGQQATLRCSPISGHTSVYWYQQALGLGLQFLLWYDEGEERNRGNFPPRFSGRQFPNYSSELNVNALELEDSALYLCASSPARGNTEAFFGQGTRLTVV.